The T cell receptor (beta chain) described here comes from a study of T-cell memory formation after mild COVID-19. In the study overall: TCR clusters were mostly confined to one donor each.

Broader study findings: Cross-reactive memory apparently joined, as some responding clones appeared in pre-infection memory.

TCRdb re-derived calls from the 5' RACE reads in MiXCR, one entry per CDR3 protein. Of hundreds of thousands of distinct CDR3 sequences listed, 20% to 25% are singletons. On this clonotype itself: What it binds is not known.

The CDR3 consists of 12 residues. Trimming cost V 4 bases and J 6 bases, with 9 bases left between them. Germline assignment: CDR1 SGHAT and CDR2 FQNNGV. V is TRBV11-2 and J is TRBJ1-1; no firm D call. This receptor was identified in an adult woman who had mild COVID-19 (a few samples of this study predate the infection). Cell type and time point are not known. Sequencing was carried out using PBMCs or a T cell subset sorted from them (not recorded which). The CDR3 here is CASSSLGAEAFF. The CDR3 coding sequence is TGTGCCAGCAGCTCTCTGGGTGCTGAAGCTTTCTTT.